This T cell receptor beta chain is drawn from a study of T cells expressing NK-cell markers. Study-wide background: CD3+CD56+NKG2C+, CD3+CD56+NKG2C- and CD3+CD56-NKG2C+ T cells, once sorted, supplied the TCR beta repertoires. Notes on the study in general: Whether expanded NKG2C-expressing T cell clones recognize HCMV is unknown.

From the 5' RACE reads, TCRdb lists one entry per CDR3 protein and no DNA. The sample yields about 260,000 distinct CDR3 sequences, of which the top ten take up about 4%. Turning to this clonotype: Its antigen remains unknown.

The germline V gene has CDR1 SNHLY and CDR2 FYNNEI. This CDR3 contains 14 residues. The chain uses TRBV2 and TRBJ2-2; there is no DNA to check the TCRdb D call of TRBD1. This clonotype was obtained from a woman aged 18 to 69 in good health. The sequenced sample was blood T cells: a sorted CD56 or NKG2C T cell subset, CD4+ or CD8+ T cells, or bulk PBMC T cells (not recorded which). CDR3 in amino acids: CASEDRANTGELFF.